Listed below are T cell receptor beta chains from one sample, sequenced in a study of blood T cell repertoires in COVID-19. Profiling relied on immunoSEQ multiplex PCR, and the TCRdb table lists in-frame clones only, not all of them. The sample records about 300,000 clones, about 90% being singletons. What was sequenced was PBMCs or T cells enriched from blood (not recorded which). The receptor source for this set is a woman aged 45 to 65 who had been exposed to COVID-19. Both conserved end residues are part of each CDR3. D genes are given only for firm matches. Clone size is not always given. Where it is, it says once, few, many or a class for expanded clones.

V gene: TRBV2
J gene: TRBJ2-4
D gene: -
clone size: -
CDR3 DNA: TGTGCCAGCAGCTCCGGGTTTATTCAGTACTTC
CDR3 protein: CASSSGFIQYF

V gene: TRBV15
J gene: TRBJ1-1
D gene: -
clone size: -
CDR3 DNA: TGTGCCACCAGCAGCACAGCGAACACTGAAGCTTTCTTT
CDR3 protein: CATSSTANTEAFF

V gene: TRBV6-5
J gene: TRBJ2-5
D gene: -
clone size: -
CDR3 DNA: TGTGCCAGCATGGTCAGGGGTGCAGAGACCCAGTACTTC
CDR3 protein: CASMVRGAETQYF

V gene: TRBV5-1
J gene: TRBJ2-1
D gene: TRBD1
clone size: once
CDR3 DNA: TGCGCCAGCAGCGTACAGACAGGGGGCTCCTACAATGAGCAGTTCTTC
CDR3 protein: CASSVQTGGSYNEQFF

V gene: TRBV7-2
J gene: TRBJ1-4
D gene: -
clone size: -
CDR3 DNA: TGTGCCAGCAGCTCGGACAGATCCAGGGACGAAAAACTGTTTTTT
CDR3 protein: CASSSDRSRDEKLFF

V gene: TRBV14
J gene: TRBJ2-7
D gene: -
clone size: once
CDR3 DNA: TGTGCCGAAAAGGTCGAGGGCCCCTACGAGCAGTACTTC
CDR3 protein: CAEKVEGPYEQYF

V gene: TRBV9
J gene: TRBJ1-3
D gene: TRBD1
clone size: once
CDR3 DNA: TGTGCCAGCAGCACAGGACAGGGGCAATTTGGAAACACCATATATTTT
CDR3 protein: CASSTGQGQFGNTIYF

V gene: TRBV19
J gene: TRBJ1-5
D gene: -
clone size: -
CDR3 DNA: TGTGCCAGTAGTAGGGAGGGGCAGGGAATTAGGGACAATCAGCCCCAGCATTTT
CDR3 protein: CASSREGQGIRDNQPQHF

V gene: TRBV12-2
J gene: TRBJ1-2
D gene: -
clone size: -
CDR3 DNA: TGTGCAAGTCGCTCTATCGGGGGGAACGCTAACTATGGCTACACCTTC
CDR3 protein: CASRSIGGNANYGYTF

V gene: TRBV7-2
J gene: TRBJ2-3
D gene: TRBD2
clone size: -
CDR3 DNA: TGTGCCAGCAGCCTTCTAGCGGGGGGGGCAGATACGCAGTATTTT
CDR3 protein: CASSLLAGGADTQYF

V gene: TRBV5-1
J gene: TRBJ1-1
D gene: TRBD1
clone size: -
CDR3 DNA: TGCGCCAGCAGCTCCGGACAGGGGGTTCTGACTGAAGCTTTCTTT
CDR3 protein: CASSSGQGVLTEAFF

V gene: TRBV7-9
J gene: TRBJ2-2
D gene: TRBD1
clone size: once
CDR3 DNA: TGTGCCAGCAGCCTCTGGACAGGGGGTAGTTTCACCGGGGAGCTGTTTTTT
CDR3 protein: CASSLWTGGSFTGELFF

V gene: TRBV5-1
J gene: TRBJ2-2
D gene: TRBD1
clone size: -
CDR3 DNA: TGCGCCAGCAGCTCGGGACAGGTGGACGGGGAGCTGTTTTTT
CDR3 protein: CASSSGQVDGELFF

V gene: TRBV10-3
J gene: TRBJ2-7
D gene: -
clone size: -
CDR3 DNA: TGTGCCATCAGTGAGTCGTGGAGTTACGAGCAGTACTTC
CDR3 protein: CAISESWSYEQYF

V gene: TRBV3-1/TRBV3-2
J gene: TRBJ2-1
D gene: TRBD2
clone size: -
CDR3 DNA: TGTGCCAGCAGCCAGGTACTAGCGCGGGGGGTTAATGAGCAGTTCTTC
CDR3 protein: CASSQVLARGVNEQFF

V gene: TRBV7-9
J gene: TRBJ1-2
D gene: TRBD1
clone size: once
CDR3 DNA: TGTGCCAGCAGCTTTGGGACAGTCGGATATAACTATGGCTACACCTTC
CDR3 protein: CASSFGTVGYNYGYTF

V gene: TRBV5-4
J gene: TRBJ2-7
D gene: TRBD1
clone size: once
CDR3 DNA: TGTGCCAGCAGCCTAACCGGGACAGGGGCCCACGAGCAGTACTTC
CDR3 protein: CASSLTGTGAHEQYF

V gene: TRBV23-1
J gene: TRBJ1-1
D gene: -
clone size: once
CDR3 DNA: TGCGCCAGTGATAGGTCCTGGGCTGTCACTGAAGCTTTCTTT
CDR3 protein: CASDRSWAVTEAFF

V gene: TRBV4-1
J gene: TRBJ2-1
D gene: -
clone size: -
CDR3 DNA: TGCGCCAGCAGCCAAGAAGGCAGGGGTTACAATGAGCAGTTCTTC
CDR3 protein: CASSQEGRGYNEQFF

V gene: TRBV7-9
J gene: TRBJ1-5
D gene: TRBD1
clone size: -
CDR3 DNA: TGTGCCAGCAGCCAGGGACAGGGAGAGCAGCCCCAGCATTTT
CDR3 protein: CASSQGQGEQPQHF

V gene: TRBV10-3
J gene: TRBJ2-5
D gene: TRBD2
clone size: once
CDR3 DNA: TGTGCCATCCAGCGGGGGAACCAAGAGACCCAGTACTTC
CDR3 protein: CAIQRGNQETQYF

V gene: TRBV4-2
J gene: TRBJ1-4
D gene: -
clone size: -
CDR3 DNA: TGTGCCAGCAGCCAAGTACTTGAAAAACTGTTTTTT
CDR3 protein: CASSQVLEKLFF

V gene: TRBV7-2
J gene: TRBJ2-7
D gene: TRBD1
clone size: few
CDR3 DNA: TGTGCCAGCAGCTTAGCGTCAGGGGGCTACTACGAGCAGTACTTC
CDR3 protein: CASSLASGGYYEQYF

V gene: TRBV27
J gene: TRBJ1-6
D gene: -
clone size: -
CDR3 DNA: TGTGCCAGCTCCCGTGAGGTAGTCGCCTATAATTCACCCCTCCACTTT
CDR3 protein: CASSREVVAYNSPLHF

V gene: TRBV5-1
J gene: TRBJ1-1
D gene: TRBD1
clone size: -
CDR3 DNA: TGCGCCAGCAGCACCGGGACAGGGGGCCGGATGAACACTGAAGCTTTCTTT
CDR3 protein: CASSTGTGGRMNTEAFF

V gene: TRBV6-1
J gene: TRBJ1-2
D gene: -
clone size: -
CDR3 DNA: TGTGCCAGCAGTGAAGGCAGGGCCTATGGCTACACCTTC
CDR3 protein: CASSEGRAYGYTF

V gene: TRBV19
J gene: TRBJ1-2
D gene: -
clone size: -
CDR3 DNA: TGTGCCAGTAGTATGTTCCAACCCAGACTGCGAGCTGGCTACACCTTC
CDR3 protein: CASSMFQPRLRAGYTF

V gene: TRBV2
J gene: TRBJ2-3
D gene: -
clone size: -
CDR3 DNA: TGTGCCAGCAGTGAATCAGGGAATACGCAGTATTTT
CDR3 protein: CASSESGNTQYF

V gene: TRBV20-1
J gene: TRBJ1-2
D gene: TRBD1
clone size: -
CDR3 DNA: TGCAGTGCTGGTGACTACAGGGGGCTTAGTGGCTACACCTTC
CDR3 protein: CSAGDYRGLSGYTF

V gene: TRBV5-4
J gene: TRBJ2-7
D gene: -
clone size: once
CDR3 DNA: TGTGCCAGCAGCTCCCTCCAGGGGGGATGGGGCTCCGAGCAGTACTTC
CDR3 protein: CASSSLQGGWGSEQYF

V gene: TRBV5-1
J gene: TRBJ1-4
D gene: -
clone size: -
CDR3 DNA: TGCGCCAGCAGCCGAGTGTCCACCCCCAATGAAAAACTGTTTTTT
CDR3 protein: CASSRVSTPNEKLFF

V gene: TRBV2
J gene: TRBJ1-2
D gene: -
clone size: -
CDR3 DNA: TGTGCCAGCTTCCGGGACATGGGGGTTTATGATGGCTACACCTTC
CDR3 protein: CASFRDMGVYDGYTF

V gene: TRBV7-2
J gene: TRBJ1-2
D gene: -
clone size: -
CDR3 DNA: TGTGCCAGCAGCCTGGATGCGGGAGGCTACACCTTC
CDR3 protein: CASSLDAGGYTF

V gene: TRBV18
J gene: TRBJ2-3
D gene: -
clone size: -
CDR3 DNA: TGTGCCAGCTCACCTCCCGGTTCAGATACGCAGTATTTT
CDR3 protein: CASSPPGSDTQYF

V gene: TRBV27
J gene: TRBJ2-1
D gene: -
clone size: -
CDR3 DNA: TGTGCCAGCCGACCGGGGGGCCTCCTTTACAATGAGCAGTTCTTC
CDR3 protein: CASRPGGLLYNEQFF

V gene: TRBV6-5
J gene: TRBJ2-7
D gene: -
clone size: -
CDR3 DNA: TGTGCCAGCAGTTCCGGACTGAACTACGAGCAGTACTTC
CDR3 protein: CASSSGLNYEQYF

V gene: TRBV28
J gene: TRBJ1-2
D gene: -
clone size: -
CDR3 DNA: TGTGCCAGCAGCCCGGGAATCTATGGCTACACCTTC
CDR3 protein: CASSPGIYGYTF